The 9 T cell receptor beta chains below come from one sample, sequenced in a study of T cells in women clearing cervical HPV infection. TCRdb's copy holds only in-frame clones and misses some; the assay was immunoSEQ multiplex PCR. This sample's clone table lists 10,000 to 15,000 clones. The sequenced sample consisted of blood buffy coat. These receptors were obtained from a woman between 18 and 70 years old with a cervical HPV16 infection that either progressed to CIN3+ or cleared (not recorded which).

On this clone: The read halts 3 residues ahead of the CDR3 end, with the missing end drawn from the germline J gene. The chain uses TRBV7-9 and TRBJ2-3; D unresolved. The germline V gene has CDR1 SEHNR and CDR2 FQNEAQ (reference sequence). This CDR3 contains 12 residues. The sequenced CDR3 bases are TGTGCCAGCAGCCCCAAACAAGAGACG. As protein: CASSPKQET. The complete CDR3 reads CASSPKQETQYF.

With respect to this clone: The DNA ends 3 residues before the CDR3 does, and the rest of the CDR3 is filled in from the germline J gene. V gene TRBV7-2 combines with J gene TRBJ1-2, with a tentative D call TRBD1 (5 bases). CDR1 is SGHTA and CDR2 is FQGNSA in the germline V gene. The CDR3 runs to 15 residues. CDR3 bases read: TGTGCCAGCAGCTCAGGGCAGGCTTTAACCCACGAC. Amino acid sequence: CASSSGQALTHD. The CDR3, in full, reads CASSSGQALTHDYTF.

With respect to this clone: With the read ending 3 residues before the CDR3 end, the germline J gene is used to fill in that end. This chain links TRBV2 with TRBJ2-7; D is unresolved. This CDR3 is built from 14 residues. Germline CDR1 reads SNHLY; CDR2 reads FYNNEI. Trimming shortened V by 7 bases and J by 0 bases, and 13 bases separated the two germline ends. The CDR3 bases that were read are TGTGCCAGCACACCTTATGCAGTCTCCTACGAG. Amino acid sequence: CASTPYAVSYE. The complete CDR3 protein is CASTPYAVSYEQYF.

Comments on this clone: The read is 3 residues too short to cover the CDR3 end, so that end is filled in from the germline J gene. The chain carries TRBV19 and TRBJ2-3; tentative D call: TRBD1 (5 bases). CDR1 is LNHDA, CDR2 SQIVND, per germline (reference sequence). The CDR3 is 15 amino acids. Trimming stripped 8 bases from V and 3 bases from J, with 18 bases between. The CDR3 here is CASATGQGRTDTQYF. The CDR3 DNA, read in part, is TGTGCCAGTGCCACCGGGCAGGGCCGGACAGATACG.

Comment on this clone: The CDR3 end is not reached by the read, which stops 3 residues before it; the germline J gene fills it in. The chain recombines TRBV20-1 with TRBJ2-7; perhaps D is TRBD1 or TRBD2 (6 bases each). The CDR3 runs to 14 residues. V dropped 5 bases and J dropped 3 bases, with 17 bases sitting between them. Germline assignment: CDR1 DFQATT and CDR2 SNEGSKA (reference sequence). CDR3 amino acids: CSASRGRKDYEQYF. The covered CDR3 bases are TGCAGTGCTTCTAGGGGGAGGAAGGACTACGAG.

Remarks on this clone: The CDR3 goes on 3 residues after the read ends, and that part is filled in from the germline J gene. The chain links TRBV5-1 to TRBJ2-1; D is ambiguous. Germline V gene lookup returns CDR1 SGHRS and CDR2 YFSETQ. The CDR3 has 14 residues. V was cut by 8 bases and J by 5 bases, with 17 bases left in between. Partial CDR3 DNA: TGCGCCAGTACCCTGGCGGCCGGAAACAATGAG. Translated: CASTLAAGNNE. The full CDR3 protein reads CASTLAAGNNEQFF.

Worth noting for this clone: The sequenced fragment ends 3 residues before the CDR3 boundary, so the rest is inferred from the germline J gene. This sequence joins TRBV20-1 and TRBJ2-7; tentatively, D is TRBD1 (5 bases). Germline V gives CDR1 DFQATT, CDR2 SNEGSKA (reference sequence). CDR3 size: 13 residues. Trimming pared 5 bases from V and 4 bases from J, leaving 15 bases between. The covered CDR3 bases are TGCAGTGCTCATCGAGACAGCTTATACGAG. Its translation: CSAHRDSLYE. The CDR3 in full is CSAHRDSLYEQYF.

In regard to this clone: Read coverage stops 3 residues before the CDR3 terminus; the germline J gene supplies the remainder. The chain carries TRBV2 and TRBJ1-1; 8 bases line up with TRBD1. CDR3 size: 15 residues. V dropped 3 bases and J dropped 5; count of bases not matched to a gene: 8. Looked up from germline, CDR1 is SNHLY and CDR2 is FYNNEI. The part of the CDR3 DNA that was read is TGTGCCAGCAGTGATGTAGGACAGGGACAGACTGAA. Its protein is CASSDVGQGQTE. The CDR3, in full, reads CASSDVGQGQTEAFF. The full variable domain, with the rest looked up from reference TRBV2 and TRBJ1-1, is EPEVTQTPSHQVTQMGQEVILRCVPISNHLYFYWYRQILGQKVEFLVSFYNNEISEKSEIFDDQFSVERPDGSNFTLKIRSTKLEDSAMYFCASSDVGQGQTEAFFGQGTRLTVV.

About this clone itself: The CDR3 goes on 3 residues after the read ends, and that part is filled in from the germline J gene. The chain uses TRBV2 and TRBJ1-2, with D unclear. The CDR3 length is 11 residues. CDR1 and CDR2 (germline): SNHLY, FYNNEI. The sequenced part of the CDR3 DNA is TGTGCCAGCAGGGTTGGACTAGCC. Protein: CASRVGLA. The whole CDR3 reads CASRVGLAYTF.